Given below is one T cell receptor (beta chain) in context. With 0 bases removed from V and 6 bases from J, the gap between germline ends came to 15 bases. Per germline, CDR1 MGHRA and CDR2 YSYEKL. CDR3 length: 17 residues. Per the original data handling: Amplification from reference gene primers served as the basis for estimated nucleated cell counts. Sequenced by immunoSEQ multiplex PCR; TCRdb stores in-frame clones only, minus some. V and J calls and clone size are given by that table; D and trimming were obtained from the DNA. The table lists 270,000 or so clones, about 76% of them singletons. These data are taken from a study of blood T cell repertoires in COVID-19. Study context: Acute and convalescent COVID-19 samples came from the United States, Italy and Spain. Nucleic acid was either cDNA or gDNA, and it came from T cells, B-cell-depleted T cells, or PBMCs.

The sequenced sample was peripheral blood. The TCR was taken from a woman aged 55 to 70 with active or convalescent COVID-19. The V and J genes are TRBV4-1 and TRBJ1-6; D not certain. CDR3: CASSQEYGRTANSPLHF. In DNA, the CDR3 is TGCGCCAGCAGCCAAGAATATGGGAGGACGGCTAATTCACCCCTCCACTTT.